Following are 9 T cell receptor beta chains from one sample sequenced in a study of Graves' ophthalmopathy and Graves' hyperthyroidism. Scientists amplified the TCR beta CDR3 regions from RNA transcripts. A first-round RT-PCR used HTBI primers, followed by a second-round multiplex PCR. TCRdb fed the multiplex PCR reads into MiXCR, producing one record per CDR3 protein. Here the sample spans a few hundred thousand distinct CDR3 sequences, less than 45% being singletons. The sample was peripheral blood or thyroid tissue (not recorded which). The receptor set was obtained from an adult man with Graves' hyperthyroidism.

The CDR3 DNA reads as TGTGCCAGCAGCTTGGGGCCCTCAATCGTAGAGACCCAGTACTTC. Translating it yields CASSLGPSIVETQYF. The chain has TRBV7-9 and TRBJ2-5; perhaps TRBD1 as D (5 bases). This CDR3 is 15 amino acids long. Germline V gene lookup returns CDR1 SEHNR and CDR2 FQNEAQ (reference sequence). Trimming took 3 bases from V and 4 from J, leaving 15 bases between them.

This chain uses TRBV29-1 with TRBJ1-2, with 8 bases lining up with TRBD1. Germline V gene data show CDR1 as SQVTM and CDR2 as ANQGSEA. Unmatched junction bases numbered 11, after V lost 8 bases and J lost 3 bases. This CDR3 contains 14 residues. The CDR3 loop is CSTGQGGVYYGYTF. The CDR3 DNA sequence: TGCAGCACCGGACAGGGAGGGGTCTACTATGGCTACACCTTC.

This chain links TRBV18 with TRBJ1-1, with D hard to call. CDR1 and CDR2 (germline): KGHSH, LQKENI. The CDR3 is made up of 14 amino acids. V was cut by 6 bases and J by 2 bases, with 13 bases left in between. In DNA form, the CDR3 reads TGTGCCAGCTCGCCGACGGACGGAAACACTGAAGCTTTCTTT. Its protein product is CASSPTDGNTEAFF.

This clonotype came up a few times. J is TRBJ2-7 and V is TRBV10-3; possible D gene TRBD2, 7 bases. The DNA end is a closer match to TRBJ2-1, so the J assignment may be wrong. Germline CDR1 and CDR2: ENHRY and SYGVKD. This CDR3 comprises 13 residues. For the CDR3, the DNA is TGTGCCATCAGCGGGGGGCAGCACAATGAGCAGTTCTTC. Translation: CAISGGQHNEQFF.

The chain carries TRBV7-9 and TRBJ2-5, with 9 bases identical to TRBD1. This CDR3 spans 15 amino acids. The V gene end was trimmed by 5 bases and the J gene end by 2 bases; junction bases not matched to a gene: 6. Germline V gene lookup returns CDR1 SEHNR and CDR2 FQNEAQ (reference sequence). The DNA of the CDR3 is TGTGCCAGCAGCACCGGGACAGGGACTCAAGAGACCCAGTACTTC. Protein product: CASSTGTGTQETQYF. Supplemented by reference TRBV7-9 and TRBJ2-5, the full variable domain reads DTGVSQNPRHKITKRGQNVTFRCDPISEHNRLYWYRQTLGQGPEFLTYFQNEAQLEKSRLLSDRFSAERPKGSFSTLEIQRTEQGDSAMYLCASSTGTGTQETQYFGPGTRLLVL.

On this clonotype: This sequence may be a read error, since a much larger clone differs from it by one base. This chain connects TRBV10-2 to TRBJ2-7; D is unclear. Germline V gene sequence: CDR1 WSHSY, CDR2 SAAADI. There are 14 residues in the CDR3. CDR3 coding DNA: TGTGCCAGCAGCTTCGAATCTCCCTCCTCCGAGCAGTACTTC. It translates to CASSFESPSSEQYF.

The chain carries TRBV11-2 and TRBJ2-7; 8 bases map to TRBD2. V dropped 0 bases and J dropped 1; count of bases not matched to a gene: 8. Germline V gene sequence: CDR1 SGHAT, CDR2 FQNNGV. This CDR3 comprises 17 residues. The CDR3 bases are TGTGCCAGCAGCTTAGATCTTTGGAGCGGGGGTTCCTACGAGCAGTACTTC. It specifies CASSLDLWSGGSYEQYF.

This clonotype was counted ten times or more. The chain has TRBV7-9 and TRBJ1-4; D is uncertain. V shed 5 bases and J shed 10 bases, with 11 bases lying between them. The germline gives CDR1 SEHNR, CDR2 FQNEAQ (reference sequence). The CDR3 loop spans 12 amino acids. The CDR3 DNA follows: TGTGCCAGCAGCGCCACGCCGGGAAAACTGTTTTTT. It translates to CASSATPGKLFF.

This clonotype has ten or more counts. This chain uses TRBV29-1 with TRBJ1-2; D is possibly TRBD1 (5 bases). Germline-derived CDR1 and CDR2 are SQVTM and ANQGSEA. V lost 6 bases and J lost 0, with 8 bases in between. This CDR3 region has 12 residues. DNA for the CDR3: TGCAGCGTCAGGGAATCTAACTATGGCTACACCTTC. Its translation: CSVRESNYGYTF. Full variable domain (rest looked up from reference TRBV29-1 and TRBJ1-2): SAVISQKPSRDICQRGTSLTIQCQVDSQVTMMFWYRQQPGQSLTLIATANQGSEATYESGFVIDKFPISRPNLTFSTLTVSNMSPEDSSIYLCSVRESNYGYTFGSGTRLTVV.